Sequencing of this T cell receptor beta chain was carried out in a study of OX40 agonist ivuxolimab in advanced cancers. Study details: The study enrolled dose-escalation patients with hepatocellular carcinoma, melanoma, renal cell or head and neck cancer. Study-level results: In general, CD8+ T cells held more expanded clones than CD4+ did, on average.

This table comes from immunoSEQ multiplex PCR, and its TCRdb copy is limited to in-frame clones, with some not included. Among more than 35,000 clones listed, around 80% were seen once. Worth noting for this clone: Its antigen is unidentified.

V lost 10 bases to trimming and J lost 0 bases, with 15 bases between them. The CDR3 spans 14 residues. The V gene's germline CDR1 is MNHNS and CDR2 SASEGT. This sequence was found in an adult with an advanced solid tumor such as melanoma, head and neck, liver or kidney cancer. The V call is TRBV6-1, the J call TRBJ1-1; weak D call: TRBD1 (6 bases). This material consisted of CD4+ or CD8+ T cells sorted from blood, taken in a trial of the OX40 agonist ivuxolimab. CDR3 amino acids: CATFNRALNTEAFF. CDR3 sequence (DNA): TGTGCCACCTTTAACAGGGCCTTGAACACTGAAGCTTTCTTT.